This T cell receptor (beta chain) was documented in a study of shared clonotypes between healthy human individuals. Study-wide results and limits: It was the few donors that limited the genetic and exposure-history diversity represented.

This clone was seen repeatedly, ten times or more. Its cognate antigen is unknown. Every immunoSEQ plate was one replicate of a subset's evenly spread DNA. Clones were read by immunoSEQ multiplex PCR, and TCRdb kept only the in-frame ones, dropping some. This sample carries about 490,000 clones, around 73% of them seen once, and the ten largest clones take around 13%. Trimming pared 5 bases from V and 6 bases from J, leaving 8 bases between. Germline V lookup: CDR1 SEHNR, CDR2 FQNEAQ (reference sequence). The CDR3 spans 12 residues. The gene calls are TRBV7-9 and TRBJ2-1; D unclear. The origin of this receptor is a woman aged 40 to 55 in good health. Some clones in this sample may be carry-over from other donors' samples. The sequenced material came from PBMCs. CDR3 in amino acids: CASSPNFNEQFF. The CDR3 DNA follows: TGTGCCAGCAGCCCCAACTTCAATGAGCAGTTCTTC. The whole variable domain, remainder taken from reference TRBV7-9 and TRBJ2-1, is DTGVSQNPRHKITKRGQNVTFRCDPISEHNRLYWYRQTLGQGPEFLTYFQNEAQLEKSRLLSDRFSAERPKGSFSTLEIQRTEQGDSAMYLCASSPNFNEQFFGPGTRLTVL.